This T cell receptor beta chain was captured in a study of blood T cell repertoires in COVID-19. Study details: There were acute and convalescent COVID-19 samples, and they came from the United States, Italy and Spain. T cells, B-cell-depleted T cells, or PBMCs provided the cDNA or gDNA that served as material.

The CDR3 totals 13 residues. Trimming left V 3 bases short and J 0 bases short, with 6 bases between. Germline V gives CDR1 SGDLS, CDR2 YYNGEE. This clone was seen only a few times. Sequencing was performed with immunoSEQ multiplex PCR; in TCRdb, only in-frame clones are kept and a portion is missing. There are hundreds of thousands of clones in the sample; approximately 90% occur only once, and over 1.1% lies in the top ten. The chain has TRBV9 and TRBJ1-1; no definite D call. Sequencing input: peripheral blood. The TCR originated in a woman aged 25 to 39 with active or convalescent COVID-19. CDR3 in amino acids: CASSAPLNTEAFF. CDR3 nucleotide sequence: TGTGCCAGCAGCGCCCCCTTGAACACTGAAGCTTTCTTT.